This TCR beta chain was captured in a study of CD4 T cells in relation to SARS-CoV-2 and coronaviruses. Study in general: The negative reference was HIV-1 Nef peptide pool or peptide-free culture.

Unexposed donor CD4+ T cells date from about 2011-2018, before the COVID-19 pandemic. The cells were cultured for around ten days before CD4+ T cells were isolated. Half the medium was replaced with IL-2 medium on days 3 and 7. Points from the study as a whole: Samples before the pandemic and after infection were not matched within any donor. The cross-reactivity analysis covered only spike protein, not other viral proteins.

Per the germline V gene, CDR1 is SGDLS and CDR2 is YYNGEE. The CDR3 sequence is 17 residues long. J was trimmed by 2 bases and V by 6 bases; bases with no gene match: 13. The protocol was immunoSEQ multiplex PCR, while the TCRdb copy is restricted to in-frame clones and leaves out a portion. Of more than 15,000 clones listed, approximately 80% are singletons. The sample holds one count of this clone. Its antigen is undetermined. The sample consisted of CD4+ T cells from PBMCs, cultured in vitro. The receptor comes from a human donor in good health. The chain links TRBV9 to TRBJ2-5; the match to TRBD2 covers 10 bases. CDR3 residues: CASNYAWTSGKQETQYF. The DNA for the CDR3 is TGTGCCAGCAATTACGCTTGGACTAGCGGAAAACAAGAGACCCAGTACTTC.